This TCR beta chain is from a study of shared clonotypes between healthy human individuals. Deep-level assay runs were performed. Here immunoSEQ multiplex PCR was the method, and the copy in TCRdb shows in-frame clones only, minus some. The sample shows roughly 1,100,000 clones, under 80% of them seen only once. This clone was seen a handful of times. The V and J ends lost 1 base and 3 bases respectively, with 9 bases between them. Germline V gives CDR1 SGHTA, CDR2 FQGNSA. This CDR3 is built from 15 residues. This sequence joins TRBV7-2 and TRBJ1-4; D gene ambiguous. This clonotype originated in a young man in good health. The material sequenced was memory CD4+ T cells sorted from blood. Described subset: CD45RA-negative fraction. The CDR3: CASSLERRPNEKLFF. The CDR3 nucleotides read TGTGCCAGCAGCTTAGAGAGGCGACCTAATGAAAAACTGTTTTTT.